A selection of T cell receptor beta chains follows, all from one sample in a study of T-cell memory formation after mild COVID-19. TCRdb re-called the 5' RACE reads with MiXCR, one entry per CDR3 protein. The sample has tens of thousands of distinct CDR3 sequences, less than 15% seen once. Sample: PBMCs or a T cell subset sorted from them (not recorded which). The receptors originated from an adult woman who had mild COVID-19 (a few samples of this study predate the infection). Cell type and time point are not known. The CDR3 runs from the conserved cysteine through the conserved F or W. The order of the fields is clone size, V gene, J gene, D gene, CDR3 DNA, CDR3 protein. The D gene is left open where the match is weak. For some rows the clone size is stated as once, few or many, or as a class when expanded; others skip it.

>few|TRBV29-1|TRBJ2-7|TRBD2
TGCAGCGTCTCCGACCGACCCGGACTAGCGGGAGTGTCCTACGAGCAGTACTTC
CSVSDRPGLAGVSYEQYF
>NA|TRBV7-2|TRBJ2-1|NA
TGTGCCAGCAGCTTCCTGGGTCGCGGTAGGACGGACAATGAGCAGTTCTTC
CASSFLGRGRTDNEQFF
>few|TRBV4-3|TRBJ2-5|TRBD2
TGCGCCAGCAGCCAAGGGGCGTGGGGCGGGAGGGTCGAGACCCAGTACTTC
CASSQGAWGGRVETQYF
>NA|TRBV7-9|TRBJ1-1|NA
TGTGCCAGCGGGCTGGGGCCTGAAGCTTTCTTT
CASGLGPEAFF
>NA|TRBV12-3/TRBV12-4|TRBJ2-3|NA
TGTGCCAGCAGTTTGGGGCCAGGGCAGTATTTT
CASSLGPGQYF
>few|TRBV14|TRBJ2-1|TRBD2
TGTGCCAGCAGCCAAGACGGACTAGCGGGAGGGCCAACCCATTACAATGAGCAGTTCTTC
CASSQDGLAGGPTHYNEQFF
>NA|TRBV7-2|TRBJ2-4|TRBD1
TGTGCCAGCAGTTACGACAGGGTAAACATTCAGTACTTC
CASSYDRVNIQYF
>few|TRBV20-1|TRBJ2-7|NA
TGCAGTGCTAGACGAGGGGGCTCCTACGAGCAGTACTTC
CSARRGGSYEQYF
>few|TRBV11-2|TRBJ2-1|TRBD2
TGTGCCAGCAGCCCAGAGCGGGGGGGGTACAATGAGCAGTTCTTC
CASSPERGGYNEQFF
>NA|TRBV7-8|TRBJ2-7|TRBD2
TGTGCCAGCAGCTCAGGGACTAGCGGGAGGTACGAGCAGTACTTC
CASSSGTSGRYEQYF
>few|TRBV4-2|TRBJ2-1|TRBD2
TGTGCCAGCAGCCAACTAGCGGGGCGCTCCTACAATGAGCAGTTCTTC
CASSQLAGRSYNEQFF
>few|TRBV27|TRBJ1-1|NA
TGTGCCAGCAGTTTATCGTACACGGGGGAAGCTTTCTTT
CASSLSYTGEAFF
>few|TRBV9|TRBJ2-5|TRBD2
TGTGCCAGCAGCGTAGATTCACTAGCGGGGGACGGTATCAAGACCCAGTACTTC
CASSVDSLAGDGIKTQYF
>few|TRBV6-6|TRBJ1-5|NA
TGTGCCAGCAGTTACTCGGGGGGAGGGCCCCAGCATTTT
CASSYSGGGPQHF
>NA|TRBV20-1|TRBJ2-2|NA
TGCAGTGCGAGGGCGCGGGACTCGAACACCGGGGAGCTGTTTTTT
CSARARDSNTGELFF
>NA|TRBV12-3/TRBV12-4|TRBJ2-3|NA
TGTGCCAGCAGCACAGACCCGCACGATACGCAGTATTTT
CASSTDPHDTQYF
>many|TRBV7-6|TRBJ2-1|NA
TGTGCCAGCAGCTCCGGGAAGCACAATGAGCAGTTCTTC
CASSSGKHNEQFF
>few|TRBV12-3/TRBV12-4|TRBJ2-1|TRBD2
TGTGCCAGCACCGGGACTAGCGTTGACAATGAGCAGTTCTTC
CASTGTSVDNEQFF
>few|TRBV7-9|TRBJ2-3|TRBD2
TGTGCCAGCAGCTTAGCCCGACTAGCGGGAGATACGCAGTATTTT
CASSLARLAGDTQYF
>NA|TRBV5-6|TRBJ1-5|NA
TGTGCCAGCAGCTTGGGAGGCGGCAATCAGCCCCAGCATTTT
CASSLGGGNQPQHF